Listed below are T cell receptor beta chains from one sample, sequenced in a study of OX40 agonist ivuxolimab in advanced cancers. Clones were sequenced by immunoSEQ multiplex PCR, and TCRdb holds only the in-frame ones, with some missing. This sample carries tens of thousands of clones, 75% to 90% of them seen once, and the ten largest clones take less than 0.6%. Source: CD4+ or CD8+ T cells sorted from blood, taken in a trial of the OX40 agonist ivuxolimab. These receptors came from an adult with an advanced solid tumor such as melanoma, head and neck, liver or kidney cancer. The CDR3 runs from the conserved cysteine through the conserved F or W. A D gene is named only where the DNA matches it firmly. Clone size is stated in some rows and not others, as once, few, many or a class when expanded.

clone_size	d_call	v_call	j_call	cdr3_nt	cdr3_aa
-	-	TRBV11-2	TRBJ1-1	TGTGCCAGCAGCTTATATTCCAGGAACACTGAAGCTTTCTTT	CASSLYSRNTEAFF
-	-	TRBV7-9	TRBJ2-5	TGTGCCAGCAGCTTAGGACACGCGACCCAGTACTTC	CASSLGHATQYF
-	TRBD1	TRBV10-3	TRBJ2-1	TGTGCCATCAGGGGGCCGGGACAGGCGTACAATGAGCAGTTCTTC	CAIRGPGQAYNEQFF
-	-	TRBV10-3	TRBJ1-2	TGTGCCATCAGTCGGGAGGGTAACTATGGCTACACCTTC	CAISREGNYGYTF
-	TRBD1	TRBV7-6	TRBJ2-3	TGTGCCAGCAGCTTACCCGGGACAGGGGGCTCCTCTAGCACAGATACGCAGTATTTT	CASSLPGTGGSSSTDTQYF
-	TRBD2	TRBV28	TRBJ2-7	TGTGCCAGCAGTTTATTTGGGAGAGCGGGAGGGCCCGGCGAGCAGTACTTC	CASSLFGRAGGPGEQYF
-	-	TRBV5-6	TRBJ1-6	TGTGCCAGCAGCCGCGACAGTGGACTATATAATTCACCCCTCCACTTT	CASSRDSGLYNSPLHF
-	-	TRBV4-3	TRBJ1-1	TGCGCCAGCAGCCGAGAGACAGGTATACAAGCTGAAGCTTTCTTT	CASSRETGIQAEAFF
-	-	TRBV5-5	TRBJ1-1	TGTGCCAGCAGTCCGCACGGGGCGGGGGGAGTCAACACTGAAGCTTTCTTT	CASSPHGAGGVNTEAFF
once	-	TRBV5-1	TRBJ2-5	TGCGCCAGCAGCGGGGGACTCTTTCTTTCCGGAGAGACCCAGTACTTC	CASSGGLFLSGETQYF
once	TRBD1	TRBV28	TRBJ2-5	TGTGCCAGCAGTCTCGGGACAGGGTTCCAAGAGACCCAGTACTTC	CASSLGTGFQETQYF
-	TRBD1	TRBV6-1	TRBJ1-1	TGTGCCAGCAGTGAAGACAGGGGAGACACTGAAGCTTTCTTT	CASSEDRGDTEAFF
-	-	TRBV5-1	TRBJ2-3	TGCGCCAGCAGCTTGGGCCCCACAGATACGCAGTATTTT	CASSLGPTDTQYF
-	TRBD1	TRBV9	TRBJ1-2	TGTGCCAGCAGAGACCGGGGTTGGGGACAGGGGAGGGACTATGGCTACACCTTC	CASRDRGWGQGRDYGYTF
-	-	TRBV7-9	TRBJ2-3	TGTGCCAGCAGCTCCCCCCCAAGGGACCTTAGCACAGATACGCAGTATTTT	CASSSPPRDLSTDTQYF
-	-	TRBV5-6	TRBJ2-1	TGTGCCAGCAGCTTGTTGGGCTACAATGAGCAGTTCTTC	CASSLLGYNEQFF
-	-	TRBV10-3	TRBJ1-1	TGTGCCATCAGTGAGAAACGGAAGAACACTGAAGCTTTCTTT	CAISEKRKNTEAFF
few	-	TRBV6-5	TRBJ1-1	TGTGCCAGCAGAGGACAGTTCGAAGCTTTCTTT	CASRGQFEAFF
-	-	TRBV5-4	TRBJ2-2	TGTGCCAGCGGCCAAGGGAGTCGGCTGAGGACCGGGGAGCTGTTTTTT	CASGQGSRLRTGELFF
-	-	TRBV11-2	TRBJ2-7	TGTGCCAGCAGCTTATCCCCCTCGGACGAGCAGTACTTC	CASSLSPSDEQYF
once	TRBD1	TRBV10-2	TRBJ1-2	TGCGCCAGCCGCCCCCCGACAGGGGCGGCTAACTATGGCTACACCTTC	CASRPPTGAANYGYTF
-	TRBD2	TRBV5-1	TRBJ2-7	TGCGCCAGCAGCTTGGGGGGGACTAGCGGCTCCTACGAGCAGTACTTC	CASSLGGTSGSYEQYF
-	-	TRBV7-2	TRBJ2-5	TGTGCCAGCAGCTACTACTCAGAATCTAAAGAGACCCAGTACTTC	CASSYYSESKETQYF
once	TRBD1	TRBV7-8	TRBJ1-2	TGTGCCAGCAGCTTAGGACAGGGGATAGATGGCTACACCTTC	CASSLGQGIDGYTF
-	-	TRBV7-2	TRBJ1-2	TGTGCCAGCAGCTTAAGGGGTGGCTACACCTTC	CASSLRGGYTF
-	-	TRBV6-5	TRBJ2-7	TGTGCCAGCCGCCGGGGTAACGAGCAGTACTTC	CASRRGNEQYF
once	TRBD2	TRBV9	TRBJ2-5	TGTGCCAGCAGCGCAAGCGGGGGCCGTCAAGAGACCCAGTACTTC	CASSASGGRQETQYF
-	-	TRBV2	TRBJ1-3	TGTGCCAGCAGTGCAGCAGCCCCGGGTGGAAACACCATATATTTT	CASSAAAPGGNTIYF
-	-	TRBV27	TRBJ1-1	TGTGCCAGCAGTTTAATTCGCAGTAATCTGAACACTGAAGCTTTCTTT	CASSLIRSNLNTEAFF
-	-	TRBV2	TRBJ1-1	TGTGCCAGCAGTGGAGAGGGGACAACCGTTAGTGAAGCTTTCTTT	CASSGEGTTVSEAFF
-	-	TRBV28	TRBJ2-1	TGTGCCAGCAGTTTAATAGTAGGCGGATACAATGAGCAGTTCTTC	CASSLIVGGYNEQFF
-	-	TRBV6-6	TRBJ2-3	TGTGCCAGCAGCTTCGGGGGTTCCACAGATACGCAGTATTTT	CASSFGGSTDTQYF
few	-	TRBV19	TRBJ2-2	TGTGCCAGTAGTAGGGCCAGGGCGGGCACCGGGGAGCTGTTTTTT	CASSRARAGTGELFF
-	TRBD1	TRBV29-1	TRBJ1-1	TGCAGCGTTCCGGGACAGGGGTACACTGAAGCTTTCTTT	CSVPGQGYTEAFF
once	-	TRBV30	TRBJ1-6	TGTGCCTGGAGTGTACTTGGGGGCCGAAATTCACCCCTCCACTTT	CAWSVLGGRNSPLHF
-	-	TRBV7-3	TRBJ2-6	TGTGCCAGCAGCCCATCAGCGGGTCCCTCTGGGGCCAACGTCCTGACTTTC	CASSPSAGPSGANVLTF
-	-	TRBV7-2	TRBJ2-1	TGTGCCAGCAGCCCCCCATCCGGGCGGGCATACAATGAGCAGTTCTTC	CASSPPSGRAYNEQFF
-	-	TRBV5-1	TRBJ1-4	TGCGCCAGCAGCTTAGGGGGGGGCCGAGCAACTAATGAAAAACTGTTTTTT	CASSLGGGRATNEKLFF
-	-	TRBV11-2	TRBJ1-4	TGTGCCAGCAGCCCTAGTCGGACGGCTAATGAAAAACTGTTTTTT	CASSPSRTANEKLFF
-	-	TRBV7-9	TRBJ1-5	TGTGCCAGCACCGCAGGGGGCAATCAGCCCCAGCATTTT	CASTAGGNQPQHF
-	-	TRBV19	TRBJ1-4	TGTGCCAGTAGTATTCAGGTTTTCAGGGAAAAACTGTTTTTT	CASSIQVFREKLFF
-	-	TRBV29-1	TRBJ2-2	TGCAGCGGGCGGACAGGGCGGGGGGGGAACACCGGGGAGCTGTTTTTT	CSGRTGRGGNTGELFF
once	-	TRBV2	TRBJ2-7	TGTGCCAGCAACACAGGGGCGGGATACGAGCAGTACTTC	CASNTGAGYEQYF
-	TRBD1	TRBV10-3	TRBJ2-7	TGTGCCACAACACCGGGACAGGTGCCCTACGAGCAGTACTTC	CATTPGQVPYEQYF
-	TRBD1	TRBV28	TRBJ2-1	TGTGCCAGCAGTCCCCAGTGGCAGGGGGCGGATGAGCAGTTCTTC	CASSPQWQGADEQFF
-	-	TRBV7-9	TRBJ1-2	TGTGCCAGCGGGGAGTACTATGGCTACACCTTC	CASGEYYGYTF
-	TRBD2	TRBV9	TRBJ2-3	TGTGCCAGCAGCGTGGGGACTAGCTCCACAGATACGCAGTATTTT	CASSVGTSSTDTQYF
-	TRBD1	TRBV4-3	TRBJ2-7	TGCGCCAGCAGCCAAGTACTTGGGGACAGCTCCTTCACCTATACGTACGAGCAGTACTTC	CASSQVLGDSSFTYTYEQYF
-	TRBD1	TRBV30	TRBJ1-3	TGTGCCTGGGCTCAGGGGGCTGGAAACACCATATATTTT	CAWAQGAGNTIYF
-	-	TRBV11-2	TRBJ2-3	TGTGCCAGCAGGGCAATTAAGGGGAAGATCACAGATACGCAGTATTTT	CASRAIKGKITDTQYF
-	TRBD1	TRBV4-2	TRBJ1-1	TGTGCCAGCAGCGCCTCAGACAGGGCCCGTGATTTGAACACTGAAGCTTTCTTT	CASSASDRARDLNTEAFF